The 2 T cell receptor beta chains presented below share a single source sample, sequenced in a study of shared clonotypes between healthy human individuals. TCRdb keeps only in-frame clones here, not all; method: immunoSEQ multiplex PCR. The table lists roughly 2.6 million clones, about 92% of them singletons. The sequenced material came from naive CD4+ T cells sorted from blood. The subset denotes: CD45RA+ positively selected. The receptors shown here come from a man younger than 35 in good health.

The chain couples TRBV30 to TRBJ2-1; tentatively, D is TRBD1 (6 bases). Germline V gene sequence: CDR1 GTSNPN, CDR2 SVGIG (reference sequence). Trimming pared 5 bases from V and 6 bases from J, leaving 17 bases between. CDR3 length equals 14 residues. CDR3 loop: CAWESGAQANEQFF. As DNA, the CDR3 is TGTGCCTGGGAGTCAGGGGCGCAAGCCAATGAGCAGTTCTTC.

V and J are TRBV30 and TRBJ1-5; D remains ambiguous. CDR3 length: 15 amino acids. Germline CDR1 GTSNPN, CDR2 SVGIG (reference sequence). V was shortened by 0 bases and J by 6 bases, with 15 bases between the two germline ends. The CDR3 DNA follows: TGTGCCTGGAGTGTTTTGAAAGGTAGCGGTCAGCCCCAGCATTTT. As protein: CAWSVLKGSGQPQHF.